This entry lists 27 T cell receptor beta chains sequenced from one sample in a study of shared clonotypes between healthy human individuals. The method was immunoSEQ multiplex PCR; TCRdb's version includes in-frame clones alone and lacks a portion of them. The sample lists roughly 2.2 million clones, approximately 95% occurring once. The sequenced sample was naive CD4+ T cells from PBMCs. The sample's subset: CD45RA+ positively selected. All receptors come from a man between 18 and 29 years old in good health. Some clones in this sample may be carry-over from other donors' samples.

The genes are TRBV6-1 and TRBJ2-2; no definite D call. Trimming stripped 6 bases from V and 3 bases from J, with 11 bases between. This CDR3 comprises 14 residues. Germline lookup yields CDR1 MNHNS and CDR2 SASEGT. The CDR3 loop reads CASRNTDHTGELFF. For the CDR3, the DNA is TGTGCCAGCAGGAACACGGATCACACCGGGGAGCTGTTTTTT.

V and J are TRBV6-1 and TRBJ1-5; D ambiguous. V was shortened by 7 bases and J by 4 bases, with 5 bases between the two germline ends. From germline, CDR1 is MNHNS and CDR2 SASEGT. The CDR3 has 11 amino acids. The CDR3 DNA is TGTGCCAGCACCTCAAATCAGCCCCAGCATTTT. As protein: CASTSNQPQHF.

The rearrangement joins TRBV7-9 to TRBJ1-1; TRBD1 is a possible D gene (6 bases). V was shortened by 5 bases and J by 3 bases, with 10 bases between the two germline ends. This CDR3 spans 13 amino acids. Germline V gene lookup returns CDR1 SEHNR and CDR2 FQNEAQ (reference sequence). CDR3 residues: CASSKRTDTEAFF. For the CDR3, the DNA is TGTGCCAGCAGCAAAAGGACAGACACTGAAGCTTTCTTT.

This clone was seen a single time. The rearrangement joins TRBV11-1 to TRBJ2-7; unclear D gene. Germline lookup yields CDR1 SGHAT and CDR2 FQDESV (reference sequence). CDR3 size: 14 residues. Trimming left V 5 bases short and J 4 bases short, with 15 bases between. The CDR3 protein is CASSPRIEWYEQYF. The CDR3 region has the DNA TGTGCCAGCAGCCCCCGTATAGAATGGTACGAGCAGTACTTC.

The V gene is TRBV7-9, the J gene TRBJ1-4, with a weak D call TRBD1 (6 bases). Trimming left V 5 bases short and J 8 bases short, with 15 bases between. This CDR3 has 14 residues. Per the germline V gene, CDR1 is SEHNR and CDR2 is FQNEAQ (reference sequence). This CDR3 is CASSPTGLKEKLFF. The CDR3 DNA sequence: TGTGCCAGCAGCCCAACAGGGTTGAAGGAAAAACTGTTTTTT.

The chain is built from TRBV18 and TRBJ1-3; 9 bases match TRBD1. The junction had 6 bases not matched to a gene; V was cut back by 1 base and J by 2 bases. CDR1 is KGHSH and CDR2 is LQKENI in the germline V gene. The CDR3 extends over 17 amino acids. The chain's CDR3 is CASSPRGDRGAGNTIYF. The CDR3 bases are TGTGCCAGCTCACCACGAGGAGACAGGGGGGCTGGAAACACCATATATTTT.

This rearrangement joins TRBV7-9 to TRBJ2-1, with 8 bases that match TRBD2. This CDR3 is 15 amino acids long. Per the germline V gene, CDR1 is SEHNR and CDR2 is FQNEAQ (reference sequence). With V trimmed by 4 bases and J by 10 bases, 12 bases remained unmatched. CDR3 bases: TGTGCCAGCAGCTCTCGTTCCCGGGAGGGCCGCGAGCAGTTCTTC. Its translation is CASSSRSREGREQFF.

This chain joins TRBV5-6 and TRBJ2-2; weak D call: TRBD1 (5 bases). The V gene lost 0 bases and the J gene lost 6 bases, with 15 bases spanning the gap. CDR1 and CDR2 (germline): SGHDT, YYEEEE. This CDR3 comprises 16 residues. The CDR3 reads CASSLVGGGAAGELFF. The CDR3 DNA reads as TGTGCCAGCAGCTTGGTTGGTGGTGGGGCCGCCGGGGAGCTGTTTTTT.

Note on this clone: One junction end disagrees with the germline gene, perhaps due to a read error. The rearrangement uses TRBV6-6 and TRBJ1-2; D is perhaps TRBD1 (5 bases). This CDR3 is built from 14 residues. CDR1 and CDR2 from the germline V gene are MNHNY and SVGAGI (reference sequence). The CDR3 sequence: CASSLGGSYYAYTF. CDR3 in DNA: TGTGCCAGCAGTTTGGGGGGAAGTTACTATGCCTACACCTTC.

The CDR3: CASHVRRATDYGYTF. For the CDR3, the DNA is TGTGCCAGCCACGTCCGGAGGGCAACGGACTATGGCTACACCTTC. The chain has TRBV19 and TRBJ1-2; D gene ambiguous. Trimming pared 9 bases from V and 3 bases from J, leaving 20 bases between. Looked up from germline, CDR1 is LNHDA and CDR2 is SQIVND (reference sequence). The CDR3 is made up of 15 amino acids. The whole variable domain, remainder taken from reference TRBV19 and TRBJ1-2, is DGGITQSPKYLFRKEGQNVTLSCEQNLNHDAMYWYRQDPGQGLRLIYYSQIVNDFQKGDIAEGYSVSREKKESFPLTVTSAQKNPTAFYLCASHVRRATDYGYTFGSGTRLTVV.

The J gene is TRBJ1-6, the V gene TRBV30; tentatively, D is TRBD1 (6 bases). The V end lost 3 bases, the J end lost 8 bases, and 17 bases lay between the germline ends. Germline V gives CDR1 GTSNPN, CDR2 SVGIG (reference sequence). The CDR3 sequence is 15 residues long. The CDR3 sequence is CAWSAAGGAYSPLHF. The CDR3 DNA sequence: TGTGCCTGGAGCGCTGCTGGGGGGGCTTATTCACCCCTCCACTTT.

CDR3 protein: CASSLGRAGGDTQYF. In nucleotides, the CDR3 is TGTGCCAGCAGCTTGGGGAGGGCGGGTGGAGATACGCAGTATTTT. This chain uses TRBV5-4 with TRBJ2-3; tentative D call: TRBD2 (6 bases). Germline CDR1 and CDR2: SGHNT and YYREEE (reference sequence). The CDR3 extends over 15 amino acids. Trimming shortened V by 0 bases and J by 5 bases, and 13 bases separated the two germline ends.

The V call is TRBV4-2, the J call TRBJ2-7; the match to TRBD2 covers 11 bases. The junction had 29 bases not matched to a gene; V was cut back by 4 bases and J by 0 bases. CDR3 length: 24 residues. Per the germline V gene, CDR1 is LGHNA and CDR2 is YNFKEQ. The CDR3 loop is CASSPPPGAGLAGGTTRNSYEQYF. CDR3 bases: TGTGCCAGCAGCCCCCCTCCGGGAGCGGGGCTAGCGGGAGGAACAACTAGAAACTCCTACGAGCAGTACTTC.

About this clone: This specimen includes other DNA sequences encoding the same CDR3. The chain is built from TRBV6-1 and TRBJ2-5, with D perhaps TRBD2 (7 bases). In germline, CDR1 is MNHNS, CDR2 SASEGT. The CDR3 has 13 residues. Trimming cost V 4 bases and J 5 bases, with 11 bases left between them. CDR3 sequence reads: CASSVEGGETQYF. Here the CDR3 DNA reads TGTGCCAGCAGTGTTGAGGGGGGGGAGACCCAGTACTTC.

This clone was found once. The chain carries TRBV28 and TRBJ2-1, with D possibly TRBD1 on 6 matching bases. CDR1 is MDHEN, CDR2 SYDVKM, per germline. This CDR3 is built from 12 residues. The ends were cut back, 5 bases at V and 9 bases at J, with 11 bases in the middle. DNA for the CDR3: TGTGCCAGCAGTAGGGGGATGGGTGAGCAGTTCTTC. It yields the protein CASSRGMGEQFF.

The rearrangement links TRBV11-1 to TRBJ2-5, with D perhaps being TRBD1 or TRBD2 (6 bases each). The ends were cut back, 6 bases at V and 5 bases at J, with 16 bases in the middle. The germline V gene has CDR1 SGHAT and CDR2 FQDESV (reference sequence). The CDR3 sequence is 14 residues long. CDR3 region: CASSPRGGHETQYF. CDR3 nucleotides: TGTGCCAGCAGTCCCCGTGGGGGGCACGAGACCCAGTACTTC.

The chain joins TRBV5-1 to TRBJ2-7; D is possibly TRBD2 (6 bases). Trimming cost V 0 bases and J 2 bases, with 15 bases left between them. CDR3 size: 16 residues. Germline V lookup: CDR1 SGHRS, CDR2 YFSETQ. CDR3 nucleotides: TGCGCCAGCAGCTTGGCCACCACCGGGAGAGCCTACGAGCAGTACTTC. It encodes CASSLATTGRAYEQYF.

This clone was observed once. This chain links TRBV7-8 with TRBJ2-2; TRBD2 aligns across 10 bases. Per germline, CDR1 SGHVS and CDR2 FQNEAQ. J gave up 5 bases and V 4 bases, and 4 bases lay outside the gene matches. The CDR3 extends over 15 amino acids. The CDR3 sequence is CASSWSSGSTGELFF. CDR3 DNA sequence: TGTGCCAGCAGCTGGTCTAGCGGGAGTACCGGGGAGCTGTTTTTT. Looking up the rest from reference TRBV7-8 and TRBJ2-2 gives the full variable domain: GAGVSQSPRYKVAKRGQDVALRCDPISGHVSLFWYQQALGQGPEFLTYFQNEAQLDKSGLPSDRFFAERPEGSVSTLKIQRTQQEDSAVYLCASSWSSGSTGELFFGEGSRLTVL.

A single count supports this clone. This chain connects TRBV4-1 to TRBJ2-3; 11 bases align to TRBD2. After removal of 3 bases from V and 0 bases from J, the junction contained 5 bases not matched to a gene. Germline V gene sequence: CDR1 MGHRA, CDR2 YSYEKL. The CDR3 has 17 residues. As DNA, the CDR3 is TGCGCCAGCAGCCAGGGACTAGCGGAATCTAGCACAGATACGCAGTATTTT. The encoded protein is CASSQGLAESSTDTQYF.

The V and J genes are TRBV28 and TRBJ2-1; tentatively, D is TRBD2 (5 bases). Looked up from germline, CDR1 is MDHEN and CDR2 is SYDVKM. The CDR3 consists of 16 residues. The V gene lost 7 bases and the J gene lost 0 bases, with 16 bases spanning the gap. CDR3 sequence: CASTNPSGNSYNEQFF. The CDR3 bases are TGTGCCAGCACCAACCCGTCGGGGAACTCCTACAATGAGCAGTTCTTC.

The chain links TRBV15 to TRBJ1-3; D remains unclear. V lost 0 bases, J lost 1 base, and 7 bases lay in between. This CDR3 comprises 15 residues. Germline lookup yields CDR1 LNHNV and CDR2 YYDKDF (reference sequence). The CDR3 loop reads CATSRDRASGNTIYF. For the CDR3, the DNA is TGTGCCACCAGCAGAGATCGGGCATCTGGAAACACCATATATTTT.

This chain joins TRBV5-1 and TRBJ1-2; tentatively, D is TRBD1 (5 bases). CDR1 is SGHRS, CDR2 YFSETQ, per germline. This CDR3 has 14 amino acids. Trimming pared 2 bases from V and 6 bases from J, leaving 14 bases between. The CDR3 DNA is TGCGCCAGCAGCTTTGGATCGGGGCTGGATGGCTACACCTTC. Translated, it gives CASSFGSGLDGYTF.

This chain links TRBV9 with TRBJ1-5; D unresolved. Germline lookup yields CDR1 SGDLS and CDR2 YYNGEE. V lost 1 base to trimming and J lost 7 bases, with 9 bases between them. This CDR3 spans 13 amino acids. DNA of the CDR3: TGTGCCAGCAGCGTAAACCCGAACCAGCCCCAGCATTTT. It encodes CASSVNPNQPQHF.

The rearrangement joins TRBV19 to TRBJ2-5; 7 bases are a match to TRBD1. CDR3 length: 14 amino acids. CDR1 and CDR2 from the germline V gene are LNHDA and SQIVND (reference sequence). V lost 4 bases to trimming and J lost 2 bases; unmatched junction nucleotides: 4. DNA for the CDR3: TGTGCCAGTAGTAAAGACAGGGATCAAGAGACCCAGTACTTC. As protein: CASSKDRDQETQYF.

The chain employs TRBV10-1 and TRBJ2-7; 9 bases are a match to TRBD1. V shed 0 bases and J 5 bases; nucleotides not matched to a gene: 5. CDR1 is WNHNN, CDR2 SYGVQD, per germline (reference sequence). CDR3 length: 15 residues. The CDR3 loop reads CASSESVTGGDEQYF. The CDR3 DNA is TGCGCCAGCAGTGAGTCGGTGACAGGGGGGGACGAGCAGTACTTC.

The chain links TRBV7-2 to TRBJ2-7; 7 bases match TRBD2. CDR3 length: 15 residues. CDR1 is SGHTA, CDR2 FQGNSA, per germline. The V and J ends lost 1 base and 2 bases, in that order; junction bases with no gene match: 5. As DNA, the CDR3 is TGTGCCAGCAGCTTAGTAGGGACTACCACCTACGAGCAGTACTTC. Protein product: CASSLVGTTTYEQYF.

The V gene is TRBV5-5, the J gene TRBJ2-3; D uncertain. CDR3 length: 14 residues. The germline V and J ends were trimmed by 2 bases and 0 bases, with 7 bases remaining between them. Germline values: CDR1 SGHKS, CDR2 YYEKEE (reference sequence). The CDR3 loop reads CASSFWGSTDTQYF. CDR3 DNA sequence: TGTGCCAGCAGCTTTTGGGGTAGCACAGATACGCAGTATTTT.